What follows describes a single T cell receptor (beta chain). What it binds is unknown. Time point reported: pre-sensitization, week 0. The sample's treatment: therapeutic diphenylcyclopropenone sensitization with weekly scalp DPC. At every patch-test visit, blood was drawn before the patch test was applied. These data are taken from a study of human T cells and chemical hapten exposure. Study in general: Upper-back patches of 0.01% DPC were read at 6 days. Study observations and caveats: Relative to controls, expanded TCRs formed significantly more large CDR3 similarity clusters. DPC sensitization did not alter TCRs above 1 in 1000 frequency.

The junction had 11 bases not matched to a gene; V was cut back by 5 bases and J by 4 bases. CDR3 size: 16 residues. Germline V gene sequence: CDR1 SGHVS, CDR2 FNYEAQ. TCRdb re-called the RACE reads with MiXCR, one entry per CDR3 protein. This table holds 65,000 to 70,000 distinct CDR3 sequences, 11% found once. Sequencing used whole blood, obtained in connection with sensitization to the hapten diphenylcyclopropenone (DPC). The clonotype comes from a woman in her forties or fifties with alopecia areata. Some clones in this sample may be carry-over from other donors' samples. This chain joins TRBV7-6 and TRBJ1-2, with TRBD1 identical over 9 bases. Written as DNA, the CDR3 is TGTGCCAGCAGCCAGGGACCGGACAGGGGTATCTATGGCTACACCTTC. Protein sequence: CASSQGPDRGIYGYTF.